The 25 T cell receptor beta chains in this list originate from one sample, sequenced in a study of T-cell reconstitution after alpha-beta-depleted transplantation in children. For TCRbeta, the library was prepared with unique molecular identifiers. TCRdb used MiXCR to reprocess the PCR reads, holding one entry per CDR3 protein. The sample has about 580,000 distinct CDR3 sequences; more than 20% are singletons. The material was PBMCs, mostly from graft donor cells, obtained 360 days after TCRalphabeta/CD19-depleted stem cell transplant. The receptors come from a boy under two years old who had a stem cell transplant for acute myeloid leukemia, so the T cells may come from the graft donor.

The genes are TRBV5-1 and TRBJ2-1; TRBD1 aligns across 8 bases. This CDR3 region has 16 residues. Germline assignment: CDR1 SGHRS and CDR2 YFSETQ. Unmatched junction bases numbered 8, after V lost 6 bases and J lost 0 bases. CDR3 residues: CASTQSGQGSYNEQFF. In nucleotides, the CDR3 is TGCGCCAGCACCCAATCTGGACAGGGCTCCTACAATGAGCAGTTCTTC.

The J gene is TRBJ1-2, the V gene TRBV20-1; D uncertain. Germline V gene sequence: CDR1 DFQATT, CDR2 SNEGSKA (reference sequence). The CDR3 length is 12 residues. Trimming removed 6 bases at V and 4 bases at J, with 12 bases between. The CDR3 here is CSAPPATYGYTF. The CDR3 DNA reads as TGCAGTGCCCCGCCAGCCACCTATGGCTACACCTTC.

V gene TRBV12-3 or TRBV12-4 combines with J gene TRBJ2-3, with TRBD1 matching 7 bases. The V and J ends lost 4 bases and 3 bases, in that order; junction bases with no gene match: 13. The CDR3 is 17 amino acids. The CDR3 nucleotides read TGTGCCAGCAGTTCCCCGAGGGGGCCACCTTCGACAGATACGCAGTATTTT. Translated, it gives CASSSPRGPPSTDTQYF.

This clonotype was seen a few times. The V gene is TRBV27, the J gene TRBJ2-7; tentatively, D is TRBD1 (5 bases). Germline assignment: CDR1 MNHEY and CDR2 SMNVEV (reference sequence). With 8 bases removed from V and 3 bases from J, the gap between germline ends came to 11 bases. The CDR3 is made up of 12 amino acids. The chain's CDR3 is CASGQTDYEQYF. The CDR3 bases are TGTGCCAGCGGCCAGACAGACTACGAGCAGTACTTC.

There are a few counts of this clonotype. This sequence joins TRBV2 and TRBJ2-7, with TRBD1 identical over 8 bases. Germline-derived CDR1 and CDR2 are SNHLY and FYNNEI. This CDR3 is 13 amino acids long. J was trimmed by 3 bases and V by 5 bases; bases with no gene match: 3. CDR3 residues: CASSKGTGYEQYV. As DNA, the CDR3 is TGTGCCAGCAGTAAAGGGACAGGCTACGAGCAGTACGTC.

In nucleotides, the CDR3 is TGTGCCAGCAGTGAAAGCGGCAGGAGGGCCTACACCTTC. It encodes CASSESGRRAYTF. The genes are TRBV25-1 and TRBJ1-2; D is ambiguous. The CDR3 consists of 13 residues. Trimming took off 2 bases at V and 10 bases at J, with 14 bases between the two ends. CDR1 is MGHDK and CDR2 is SYGVNS in the germline V gene.

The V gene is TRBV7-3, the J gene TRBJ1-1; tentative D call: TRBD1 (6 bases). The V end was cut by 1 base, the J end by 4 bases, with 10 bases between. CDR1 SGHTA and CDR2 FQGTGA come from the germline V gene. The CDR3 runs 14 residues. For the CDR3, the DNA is TGTGCCAGCAGCTTAAGGGGGCGGGCCACTGAAGCTTTCTTT. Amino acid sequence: CASSLRGRATEAFF.

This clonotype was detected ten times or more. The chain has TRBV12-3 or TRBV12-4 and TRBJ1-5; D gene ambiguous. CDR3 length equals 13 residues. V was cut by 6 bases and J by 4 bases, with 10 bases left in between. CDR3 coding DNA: TGTGCCAGCAGCGGGCACTTGAATCAGCCCCAGCATTTT. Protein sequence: CASSGHLNQPQHF.

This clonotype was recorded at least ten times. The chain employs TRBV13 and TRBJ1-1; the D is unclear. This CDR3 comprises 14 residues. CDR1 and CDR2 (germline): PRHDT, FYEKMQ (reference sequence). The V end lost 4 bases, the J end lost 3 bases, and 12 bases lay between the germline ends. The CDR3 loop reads CASSSGRAHTEAFF. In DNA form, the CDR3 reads TGTGCCAGCAGCTCCGGTCGGGCGCACACTGAAGCTTTCTTT. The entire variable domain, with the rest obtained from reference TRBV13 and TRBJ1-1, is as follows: AAGVIQSPRHLIKEKRETATLKCYPIPRHDTVYWYQQGPGQDPQFLISFYEKMQSDKGSIPDRFSAQQFSDYHSELNMSSLELGDSALYFCASSSGRAHTEAFFGQGTRLTVV.

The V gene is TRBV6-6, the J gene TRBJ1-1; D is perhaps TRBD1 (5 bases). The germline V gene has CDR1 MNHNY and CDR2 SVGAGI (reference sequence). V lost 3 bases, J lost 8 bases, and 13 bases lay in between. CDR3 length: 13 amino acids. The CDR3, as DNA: TGTGCCAGCAGTTATGGGGGAGCGGGGGAAGCTTTCTTT. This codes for CASSYGGAGEAFF.

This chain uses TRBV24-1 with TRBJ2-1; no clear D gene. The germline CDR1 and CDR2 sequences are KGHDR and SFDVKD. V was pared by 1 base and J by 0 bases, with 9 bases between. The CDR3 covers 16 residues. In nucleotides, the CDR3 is TGTGCCACCAGTGATTTCAGTGAGAGCTCCTACAATGAGCAGTTCTTC. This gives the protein CATSDFSESSYNEQFF.

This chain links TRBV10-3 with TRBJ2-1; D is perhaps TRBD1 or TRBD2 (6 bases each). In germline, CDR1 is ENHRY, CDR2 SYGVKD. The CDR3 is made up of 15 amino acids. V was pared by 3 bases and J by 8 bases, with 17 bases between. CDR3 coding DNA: TGTGCCATCAGTGATCTCAGGGGAGGAGGCGATGAGCAGTTCTTC. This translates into CAISDLRGGGDEQFF.

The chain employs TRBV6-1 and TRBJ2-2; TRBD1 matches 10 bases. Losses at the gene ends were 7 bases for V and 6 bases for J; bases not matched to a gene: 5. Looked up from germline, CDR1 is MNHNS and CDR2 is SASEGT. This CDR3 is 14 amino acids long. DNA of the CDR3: TGTGCCAGCACAAGGGACAGGGGCGCCGGGGAGCTGTTTTTT. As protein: CASTRDRGAGELFF.

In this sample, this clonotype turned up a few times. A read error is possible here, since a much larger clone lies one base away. CDR3 region: CCARGGITGGPNEQFF. The DNA for the CDR3 is TGCTGTGCTAGGGGAGGAATAACGGGGGGGCCCAATGAGCAGTTCTTC. J is TRBJ2-1 and V is TRBV20-1, with TRBD2 matching over 8 bases. Germline CDR1 is DFQATT and CDR2 is SNEGSKA (reference sequence). The CDR3 is made up of 16 amino acids.

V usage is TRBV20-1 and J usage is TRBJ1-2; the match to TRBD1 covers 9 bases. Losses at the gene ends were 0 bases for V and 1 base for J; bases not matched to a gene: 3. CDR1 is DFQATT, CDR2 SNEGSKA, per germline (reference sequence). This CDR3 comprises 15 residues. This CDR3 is CSARDGTGYNYGYTF. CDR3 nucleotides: TGCAGTGCTAGAGATGGGACAGGGTATAACTATGGCTACACCTTC.

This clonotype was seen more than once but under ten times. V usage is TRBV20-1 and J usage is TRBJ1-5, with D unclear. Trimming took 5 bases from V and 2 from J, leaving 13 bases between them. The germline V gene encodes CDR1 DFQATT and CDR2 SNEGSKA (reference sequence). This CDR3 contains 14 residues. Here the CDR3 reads CSAPRLQGNQPQHF. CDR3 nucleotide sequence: TGCAGTGCTCCACGGCTTCAGGGCAATCAGCCCCAGCATTTT.

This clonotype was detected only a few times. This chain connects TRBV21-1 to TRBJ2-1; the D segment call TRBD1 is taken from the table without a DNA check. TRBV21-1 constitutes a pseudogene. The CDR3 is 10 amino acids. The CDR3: CASSKKLQGF. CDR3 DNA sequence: TGTGCCAGCAGCAAAAAACTCCAGGGCTTC.

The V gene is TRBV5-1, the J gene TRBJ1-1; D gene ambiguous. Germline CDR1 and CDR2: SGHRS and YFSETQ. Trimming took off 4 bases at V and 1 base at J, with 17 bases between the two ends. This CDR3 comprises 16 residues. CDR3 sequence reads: CASSVGSAQTNTEAFF. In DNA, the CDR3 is TGCGCCAGCAGCGTGGGGTCGGCCCAAACGAACACTGAAGCTTTCTTT.

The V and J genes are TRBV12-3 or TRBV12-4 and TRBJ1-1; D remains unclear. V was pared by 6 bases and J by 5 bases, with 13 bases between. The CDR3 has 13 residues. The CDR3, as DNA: TGTGCCAGCAGCCTCCTAGAAGCGACTGAAGCTTTCTTT. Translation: CASSLLEATEAFF.

CDR3 in DNA: TGTGCCAGCAGTTACTCCCGGTCGTGGTCCTCAAGCCTAGTCAATGAGCAGTTCTTC. Translation gives CASSYSRSWSSSLVNEQFF. This chain connects TRBV6-5 to TRBJ2-1; D unclear. The ends were cut back, 0 bases at V and 6 bases at J, with 24 bases in the middle. Germline CDR1 is MNHEY and CDR2 is SVGAGI. The CDR3 spans 19 residues.

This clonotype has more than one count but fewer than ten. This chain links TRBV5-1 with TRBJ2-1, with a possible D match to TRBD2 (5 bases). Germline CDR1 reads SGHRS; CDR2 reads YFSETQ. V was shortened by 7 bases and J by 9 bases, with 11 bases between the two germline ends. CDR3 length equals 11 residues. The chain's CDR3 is CASGHGSEQFF. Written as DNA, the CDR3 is TGCGCCAGCGGGCATGGGAGTGAGCAGTTCTTC.

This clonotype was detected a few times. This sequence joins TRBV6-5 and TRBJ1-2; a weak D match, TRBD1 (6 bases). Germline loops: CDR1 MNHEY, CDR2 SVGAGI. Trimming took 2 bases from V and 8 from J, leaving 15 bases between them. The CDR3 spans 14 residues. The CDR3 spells CASSYSGGRKGYTF. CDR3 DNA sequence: TGTGCCAGCAGTTACAGCGGGGGGCGGAAGGGCTACACCTTC.

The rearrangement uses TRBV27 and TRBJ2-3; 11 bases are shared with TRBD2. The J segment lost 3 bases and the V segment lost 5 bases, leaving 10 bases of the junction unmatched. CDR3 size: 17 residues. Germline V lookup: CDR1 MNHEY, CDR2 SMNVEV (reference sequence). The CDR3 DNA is TGTGCCAGCAGTCCGACTAGCGGGGCAGTTCTGACAGATACGCAGTATTTT. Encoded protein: CASSPTSGAVLTDTQYF.

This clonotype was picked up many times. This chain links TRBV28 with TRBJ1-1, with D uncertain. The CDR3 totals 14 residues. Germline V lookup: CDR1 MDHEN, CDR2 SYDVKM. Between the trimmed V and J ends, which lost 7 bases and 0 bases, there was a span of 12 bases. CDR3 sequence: CASTDGRMNTEAFF. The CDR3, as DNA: TGTGCCAGCACCGACGGACGGATGAACACTGAAGCTTTCTTT.

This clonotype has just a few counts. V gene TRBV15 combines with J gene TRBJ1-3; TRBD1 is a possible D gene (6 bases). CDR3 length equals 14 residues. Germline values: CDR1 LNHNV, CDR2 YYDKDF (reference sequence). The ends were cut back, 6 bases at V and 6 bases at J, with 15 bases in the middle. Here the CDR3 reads CATSPRAGANTIYF. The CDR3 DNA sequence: TGTGCCACCAGTCCGAGGGCAGGGGCAAACACCATATATTTT.